The 3 T cell receptor beta chains reported below all come from one sample, sequenced in a study of blood T cells in healthy people across ages. It was with a sample-barcoded 5' primer and a J-beta primer mix that a second PCR of roughly 7 to 12 cycles was run. Each CDR3 protein is one row after TCRdb ran MiXCR on the 5' RACE reads. The table includes over a million distinct CDR3 sequences, less than 45% detected once. The source material was blood. The origin of the receptors is a woman aged 18-35 years in good health.

This clonotype was seen only a few times. V usage is TRBV9 and J usage is TRBJ1-1, with 7 bases matching TRBD1. With 3 bases clipped from V and 1 base from J, the junction kept 9 bases outside the gene matches. Germline loops: CDR1 SGDLS, CDR2 YYNGEE. This CDR3 region has 16 residues. This CDR3 reads CASSDSEGTANTEAFF. The CDR3 DNA reads as TGTGCCAGCAGCGACTCCGAAGGGACAGCGAACACTGAAGCTTTCTTT.

This chain joins TRBV20-1 and TRBJ1-6, with a tentative D call TRBD1 (5 bases). Germline CDR1 and CDR2: DFQATT and SNEGSKA (reference sequence). The ends were cut back, 0 bases at V and 7 bases at J, with 10 bases in the middle. The CDR3 spans 14 residues. The DNA of the CDR3 is TGCAGTGCTAGAGAAGGGACTCTCAATTCACCCCTCCACTTT. Residues: CSAREGTLNSPLHF.

This clonotype was seen once. The junction departs from germline at one end; a sequencing error may be responsible. V gene TRBV12-3 or TRBV12-4 combines with J gene TRBJ2-7; D unresolved. The CDR3 length is 13 residues. CDR3 protein: CPSSPYYYSREYF. CDR3 in DNA: TGTCCCAGCAGCCCCTACTATTACTCAAGGGAGTACTTC.